Given below is one T cell receptor beta chain in context. Its antigen is as yet unknown. Repertoires were generated with immunoSEQ multiplex PCR, while TCRdb's copy carries only in-frame clones and drops some. The sample records approximately 140,000 clones, more than 80% being singletons. This record belongs to a study of T cells in localized non-small cell lung cancer. Whole-study findings and limits: The study sequenced only one region of the tumor. As a result, intratumor heterogeneity could not be excluded and remains possible. The appearance of a median approximately 57 of the top 100 tumor clones was seen in adjacent lung. Uninvolved adjacent lung had higher T cell clonality than tumor and all other tissues.

The germline V and J ends were trimmed by 0 bases and 0 bases, with 6 bases remaining between them. The CDR3 has 14 amino acids. Per germline, CDR1 SGHRS and CDR2 YFSETQ. Here the sequenced sample was peripheral blood, taken before any cancer treatment. The rearrangement links TRBV5-1 to TRBJ2-5; D uncertain. The clonotype comes from a female donor over 55 with stage I lung adenocarcinoma. CDR3 sequence reads: CASSLATDQETQYF. CDR3 coding DNA: TGCGCCAGCAGCTTGGCCACAGACCAAGAGACCCAGTACTTC.